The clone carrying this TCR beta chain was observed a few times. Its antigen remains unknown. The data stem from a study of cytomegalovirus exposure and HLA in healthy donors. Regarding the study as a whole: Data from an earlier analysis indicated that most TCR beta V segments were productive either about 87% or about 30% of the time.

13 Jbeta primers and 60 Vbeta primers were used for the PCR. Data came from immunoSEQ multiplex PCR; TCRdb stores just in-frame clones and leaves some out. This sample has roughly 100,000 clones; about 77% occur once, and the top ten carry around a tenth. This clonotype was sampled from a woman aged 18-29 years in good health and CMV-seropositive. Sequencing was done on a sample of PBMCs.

The CDR3 DNA is TGCGCCAGCAGCTTGGGCCCCCGAGGCAGCACTGAAGCTTTCTTT. Encoded protein: CASSLGPRGSTEAFF. V gene TRBV5-1 combines with J gene TRBJ1-1, with no clear D. Trimming took off 0 bases at V and 4 bases at J, with 13 bases between the two ends. Germline V CDR1 and CDR2: SGHRS, YFSETQ. The CDR3 is 15 residues long.